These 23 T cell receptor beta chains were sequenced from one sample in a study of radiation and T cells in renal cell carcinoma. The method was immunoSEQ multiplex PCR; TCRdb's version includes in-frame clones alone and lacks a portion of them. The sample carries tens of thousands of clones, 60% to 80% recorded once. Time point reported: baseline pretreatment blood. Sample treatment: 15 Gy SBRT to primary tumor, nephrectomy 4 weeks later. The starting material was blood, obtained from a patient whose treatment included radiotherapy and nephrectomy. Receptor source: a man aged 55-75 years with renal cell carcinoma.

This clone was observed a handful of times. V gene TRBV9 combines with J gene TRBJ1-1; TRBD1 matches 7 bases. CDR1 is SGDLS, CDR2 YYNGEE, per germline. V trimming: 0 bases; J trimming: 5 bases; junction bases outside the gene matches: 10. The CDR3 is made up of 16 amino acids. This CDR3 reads CASSVGDGQEGTEAFF. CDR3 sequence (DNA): TGTGCCAGCAGCGTAGGAGACGGACAGGAGGGGACTGAAGCTTTCTTT.

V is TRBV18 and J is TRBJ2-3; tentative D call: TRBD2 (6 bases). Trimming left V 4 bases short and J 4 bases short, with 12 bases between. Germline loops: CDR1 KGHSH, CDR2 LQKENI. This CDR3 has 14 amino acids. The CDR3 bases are TGTGCCAGCTCACGGACGGGAGCGGCAGATACGCAGTATTTT. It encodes CASSRTGAADTQYF.

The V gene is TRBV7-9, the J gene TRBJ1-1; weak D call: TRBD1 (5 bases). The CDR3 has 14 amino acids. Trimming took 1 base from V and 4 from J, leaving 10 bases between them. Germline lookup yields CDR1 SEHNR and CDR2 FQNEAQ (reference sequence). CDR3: CASSLGGVGTEAFF. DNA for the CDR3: TGTGCCAGCAGCTTAGGGGGGGTTGGCACTGAAGCTTTCTTT.

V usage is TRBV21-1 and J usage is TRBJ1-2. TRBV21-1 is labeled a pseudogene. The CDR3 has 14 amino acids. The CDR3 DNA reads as TGTGCCAGCAGCAACCGATACATAATCGGCCTCTACACCTTC. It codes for CASSNRYIIGLYTF.

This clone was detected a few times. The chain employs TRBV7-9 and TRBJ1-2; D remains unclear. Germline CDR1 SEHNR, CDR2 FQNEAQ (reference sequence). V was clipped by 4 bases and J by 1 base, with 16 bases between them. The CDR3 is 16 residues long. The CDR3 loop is CASSSAGGRYNYGYTF. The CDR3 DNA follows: TGTGCCAGCAGCTCTGCAGGTGGGCGGTATAACTATGGCTACACCTTC.

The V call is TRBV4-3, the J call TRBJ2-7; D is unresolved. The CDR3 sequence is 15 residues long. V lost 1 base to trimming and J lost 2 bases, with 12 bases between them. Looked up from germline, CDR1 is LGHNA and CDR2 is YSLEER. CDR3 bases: TGCGCCAGCAGCCAAGTCCCGGCCAGACCCTACGAGCAGTACTTC. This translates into CASSQVPARPYEQYF.

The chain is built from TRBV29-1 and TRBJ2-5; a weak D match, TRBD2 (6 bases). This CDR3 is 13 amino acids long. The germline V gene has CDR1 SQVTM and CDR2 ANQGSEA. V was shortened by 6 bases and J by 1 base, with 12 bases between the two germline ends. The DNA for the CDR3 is TGCAGCGTCGGGACTCGACTCCAAGAGACCCAGTACTTC. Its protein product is CSVGTRLQETQYF.

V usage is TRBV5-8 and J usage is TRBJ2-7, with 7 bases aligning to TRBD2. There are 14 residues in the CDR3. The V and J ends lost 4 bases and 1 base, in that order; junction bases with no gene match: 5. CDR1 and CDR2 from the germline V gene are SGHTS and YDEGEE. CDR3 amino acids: CASSAGDSSYEQYF. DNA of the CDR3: TGTGCCAGCAGCGCGGGGGACTCGTCCTACGAGCAGTACTTC.

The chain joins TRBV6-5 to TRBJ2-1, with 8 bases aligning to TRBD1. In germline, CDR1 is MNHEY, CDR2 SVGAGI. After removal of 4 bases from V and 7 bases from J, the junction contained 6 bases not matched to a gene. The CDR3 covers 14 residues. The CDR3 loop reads CASSFRQGRNEQFF. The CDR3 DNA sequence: TGTGCCAGCAGTTTTCGACAGGGGAGGAATGAGCAGTTCTTC.

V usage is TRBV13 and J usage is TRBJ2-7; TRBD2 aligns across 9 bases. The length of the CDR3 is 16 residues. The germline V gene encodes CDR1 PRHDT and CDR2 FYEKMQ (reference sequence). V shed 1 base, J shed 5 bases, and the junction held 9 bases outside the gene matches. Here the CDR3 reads CASSLDVAGDRHEQYF. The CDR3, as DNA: TGTGCCAGCAGCTTAGATGTAGCGGGAGACAGACACGAGCAGTACTTC.

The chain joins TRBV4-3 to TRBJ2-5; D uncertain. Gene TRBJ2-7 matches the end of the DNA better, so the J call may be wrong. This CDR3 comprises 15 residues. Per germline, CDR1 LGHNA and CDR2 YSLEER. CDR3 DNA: TGCGCCAGCAGCCAAGTCCCGGCCAGACCCTACGAGCAGTACTTC. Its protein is CASSQVPARPYEQYF.

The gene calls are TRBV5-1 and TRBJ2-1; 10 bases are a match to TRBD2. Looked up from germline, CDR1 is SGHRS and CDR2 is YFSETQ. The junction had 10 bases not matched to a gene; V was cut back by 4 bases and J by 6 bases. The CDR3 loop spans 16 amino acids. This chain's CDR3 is CASSNRAGGPPNEQFF. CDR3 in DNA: TGCGCCAGCAGCAACCGAGCGGGAGGGCCCCCCAATGAGCAGTTCTTC.

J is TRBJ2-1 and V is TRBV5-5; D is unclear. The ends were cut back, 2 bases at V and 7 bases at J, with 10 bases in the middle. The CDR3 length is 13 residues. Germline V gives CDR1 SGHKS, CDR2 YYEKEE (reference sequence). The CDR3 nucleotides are TGTGCCAGCAGCTTAAGGACGGATAATGAGCAGTTCTTC. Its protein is CASSLRTDNEQFF.

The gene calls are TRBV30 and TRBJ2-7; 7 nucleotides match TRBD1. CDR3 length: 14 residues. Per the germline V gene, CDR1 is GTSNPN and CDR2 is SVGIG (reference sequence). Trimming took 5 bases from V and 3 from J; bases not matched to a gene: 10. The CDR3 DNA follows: TGTGCCTGGTCGACAGACAGGGATAACTACGAGCAGTACTTC. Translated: CAWSTDRDNYEQYF.

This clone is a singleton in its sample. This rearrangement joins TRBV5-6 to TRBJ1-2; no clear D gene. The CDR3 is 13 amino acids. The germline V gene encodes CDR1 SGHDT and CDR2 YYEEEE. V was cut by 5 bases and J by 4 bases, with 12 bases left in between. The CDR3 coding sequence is TGTGCCAGCAGTTACCAGGCTTCCTATGGCTACACCTTC. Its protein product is CASSYQASYGYTF. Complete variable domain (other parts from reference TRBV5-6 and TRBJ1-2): DAGVTQSPTHLIKTRGQQVTLRCSPKSGHDTVSWYQQALGQGPQFIFQYYEEEERQRGNFPDRFSGHQFPNYSSELNVNALLLGDSALYLCASSYQASYGYTFGSGTRLTVV.

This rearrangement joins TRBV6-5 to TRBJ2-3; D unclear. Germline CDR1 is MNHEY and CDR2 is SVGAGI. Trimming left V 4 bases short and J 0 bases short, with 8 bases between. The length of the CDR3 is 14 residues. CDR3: CASSSLDSTDTQYF. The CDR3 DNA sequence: TGTGCCAGCAGTTCCCTGGACAGCACAGATACGCAGTATTTT.

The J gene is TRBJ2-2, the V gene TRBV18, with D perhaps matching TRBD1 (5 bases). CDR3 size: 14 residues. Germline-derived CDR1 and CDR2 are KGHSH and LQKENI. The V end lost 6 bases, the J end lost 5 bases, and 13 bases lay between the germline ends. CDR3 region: CASSRSRTTGELFF. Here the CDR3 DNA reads TGTGCCAGCTCTCGGTCTAGGACAACCGGGGAGCTGTTTTTT.

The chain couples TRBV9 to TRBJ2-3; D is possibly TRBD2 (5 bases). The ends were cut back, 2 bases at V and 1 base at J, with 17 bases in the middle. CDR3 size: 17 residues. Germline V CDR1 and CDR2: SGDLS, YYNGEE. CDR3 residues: CASSVFHEEGGTDTQYF. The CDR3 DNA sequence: TGTGCCAGCAGCGTCTTCCACGAAGAGGGAGGCACAGATACGCAGTATTTT.

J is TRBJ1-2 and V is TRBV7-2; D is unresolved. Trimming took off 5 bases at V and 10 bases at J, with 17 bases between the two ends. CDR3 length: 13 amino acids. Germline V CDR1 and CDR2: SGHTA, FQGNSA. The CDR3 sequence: CASSPPVTRHYTF. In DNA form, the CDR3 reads TGTGCCAGCAGCCCCCCCGTTACACGGCACTACACCTTC.

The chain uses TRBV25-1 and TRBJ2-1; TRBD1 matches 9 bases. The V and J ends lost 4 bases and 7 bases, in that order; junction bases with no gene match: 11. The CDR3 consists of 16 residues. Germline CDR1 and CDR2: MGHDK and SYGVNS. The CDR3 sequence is CASSVNRGRGRNEQFF. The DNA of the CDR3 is TGTGCCAGCAGTGTCAACAGGGGGCGAGGAAGGAATGAGCAGTTCTTC.

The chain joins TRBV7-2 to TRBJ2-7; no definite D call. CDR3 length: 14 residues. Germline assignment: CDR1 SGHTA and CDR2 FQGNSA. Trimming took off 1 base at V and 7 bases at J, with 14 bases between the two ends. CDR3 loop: CASSLGQRAEEQYF. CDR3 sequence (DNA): TGTGCCAGCAGCTTAGGTCAACGGGCGGAGGAGCAGTACTTC.

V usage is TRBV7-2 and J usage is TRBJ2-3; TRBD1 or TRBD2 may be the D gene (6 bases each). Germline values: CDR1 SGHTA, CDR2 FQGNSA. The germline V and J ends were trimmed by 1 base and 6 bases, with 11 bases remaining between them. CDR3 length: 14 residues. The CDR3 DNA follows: TGTGCCAGCAGCTTAGAGCGAGGGGGGGATACGCAGTATTTT. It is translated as CASSLERGGDTQYF.

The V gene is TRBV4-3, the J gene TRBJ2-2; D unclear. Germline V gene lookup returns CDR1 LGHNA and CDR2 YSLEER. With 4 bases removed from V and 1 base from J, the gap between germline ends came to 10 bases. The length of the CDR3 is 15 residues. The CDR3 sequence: CASSPEVGNTGELFF. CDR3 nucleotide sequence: TGCGCCAGCAGCCCTGAGGTGGGGAACACCGGGGAGCTGTTTTTT.